This TCR beta chain originates from a study of T-cell memory formation after mild COVID-19. Study conclusions and caveats: A subset of responding clones appeared in pre-infection memory, suggesting cross-reactive memory joined. The study found contracting CD4+ clones mainly in CM and EM and contracting CD8+ clones in EMRA. Day 15 to 85 contracting clones showed balanced CD4/CD8; day 15 to 37 expanders favored CD4+.

This clonotype was counted between two and nine times. Antigen unknown. J lost 4 bases, V lost 6 bases, and 5 bases had no gene match. The CDR3 sequence is 13 residues long. Libraries for TCRalpha and TCRbeta carried sample barcodes and unique molecular identifiers via 5'RACE. TCRdb fed the 5' RACE reads into MiXCR, producing one record per CDR3 protein. The sample has fewer than 550,000 distinct CDR3 sequences; over 15% are singletons. The TCR sequence derives from an adult woman who had mild COVID-19 (a few samples of this study predate the infection). Cell type and time point are not known. This chain uses TRBV12-3 or TRBV12-4 with TRBJ1-2, with 7 bases lining up with TRBD1. Input material: PBMCs or a T cell subset sorted from them (not recorded which). The CDR3: CASRLTGSYGYTF. The CDR3 DNA reads as TGTGCCAGCAGGTTGACAGGGAGCTATGGCTACACCTTC.